The T cell receptor beta chain described here comes from a study of T cell repertoires in cytomegalovirus infection. Study overall: Indicated by public TCR beta signatures were CMV infection and matching HLA type. Points from the study as a whole: Cumulative public TCR beta family frequency identified CMV carriers with the relevant HLA. The response measured ex vivo was dominated by TCR beta clonotypes (HLA-C-restricted and CMV-specific).

A single record per CDR3 protein comes from TCRdb applying MiXCR to the reads. This sample has hundreds of thousands of distinct CDR3 sequences; approximately 24% occur once, and the top ten carry 15% to 20%. This clonotype was found many times. The antigen is not known. Germline V lookup: CDR1 MDHEN, CDR2 SYDVKM. The CDR3 spans 14 residues. V lost 3 bases, J lost 1 base, and 9 bases lay in between. What was sequenced was CD8+ T cells from PBMCs. V gene TRBV28 combines with J gene TRBJ1-1, with a possible D match to TRBD1 (5 bases). The TCR was taken from a human donor in good health (CMV status not recorded). Some clones in this sample may be carry-over from other donors' samples. DNA for the CDR3: TGTGCCAGCAGTTTCTGGGGGGAGAACACTGAAGCTTTCTTT. Its protein product is CASSFWGENTEAFF.